The following is a T cell receptor beta chain sequence with its context. As yet, its antigen is unknown. This CDR3 spans 15 amino acids. Germline lookup yields CDR1 MNHEY and CDR2 SMNVEV (reference sequence). Unmatched junction bases numbered 5, after V lost 4 bases and J lost 2 bases. Measured with immunoSEQ multiplex PCR; TCRdb has only the in-frame clones, and not every one. This sample has about 90,000 clones, with around 83% found just once. The sample originates from a study of graft-versus-host responses after intestinal transplantation. At the level of the study: Recipients across the board were started on anti-thymocyte globulin induction, then kept on tacrolimus and steroids for roughly 3 years.

General study findings and limits: Recipient-marrow GvH clones were detected, some having first appeared in ileum or blood. Early post-transplant HvG declines tracked with peak circulating GvH clone levels. Allografts of patients with graft-donor T cell macrochimerism showed high graft-versus-host to host-versus-graft clone ratios.

The sequence came from a human donor who received an intestinal transplant. The chain has TRBV27 and TRBJ2-1, with 7 positions matching TRBD1. The sequencing here drew on unstimulated CD8+ T cells sorted from spleen or lymph node cells, taken before intestinal transplant. The CDR3 sequence: CASSWGTVTYNEQFF. The CDR3 DNA reads TGTGCCAGCAGTTGGGGGACAGTAACCTACAATGAGCAGTTCTTC.